The 30 T cell receptor beta chains listed next were all sequenced from one sample in a study of OX40 agonist ivuxolimab in advanced cancers. Data came from immunoSEQ multiplex PCR; TCRdb stores just in-frame clones and leaves some out. The data show some 85,000 clones, 80% to 90% seen once. Source: CD4+ or CD8+ T cells sorted from blood, taken in a trial of the OX40 agonist ivuxolimab. The receptors derive from an adult with an advanced solid tumor such as melanoma, head and neck, liver or kidney cancer.

This chain joins TRBV10-3 and TRBJ2-1; D perhaps matches TRBD2 (6 bases). Germline assignment: CDR1 ENHRY and CDR2 SYGVKD. The CDR3 runs to 15 residues. Trimming stripped 0 bases from V and 4 bases from J, with 10 bases between. The CDR3 sequence: CAISESASAYNEQFF. The CDR3 DNA is TGTGCCATCAGTGAGTCGGCTAGCGCTTACAATGAGCAGTTCTTC.

J is TRBJ2-1 and V is TRBV19; D possibly corresponds to TRBD2 (5 bases). The CDR3 has 13 amino acids. Germline V lookup: CDR1 LNHDA, CDR2 SQIVND (reference sequence). V was pared by 2 bases and J by 10 bases, with 12 bases between. The CDR3: CASSINSLAEQFF. As DNA, the CDR3 is TGTGCCAGTAGTATAAATAGTTTAGCGGAGCAGTTCTTC.

This rearrangement joins TRBV5-1 to TRBJ2-1; 12 positions agree with TRBD2. The CDR3 runs 18 residues. Germline V gene lookup returns CDR1 SGHRS and CDR2 YFSETQ. With V trimmed by 0 bases and J by 6 bases, 10 bases remained unmatched. In nucleotides, the CDR3 is TGCGCCAGCAGCTTGGCCAGGCCCCTAGCGGGAGGGGCCAATGAGCAGTTCTTC. It encodes CASSLARPLAGGANEQFF.

This clone was seen just once. This chain connects TRBV10-3 to TRBJ2-1; D not resolved. V gave up 0 bases and J gave up 6 bases, with 12 bases separating them. In germline, CDR1 is ENHRY, CDR2 SYGVKD. This CDR3 is 15 amino acids long. The CDR3 DNA reads as TGTGCCATCAGTGAGTCGGATTTACCGACCAATGAGCAGTTCTTC. This codes for CAISESDLPTNEQFF.

The V and J genes are TRBV5-5 and TRBJ1-2; D uncertain. V shed 0 bases and J shed 4 bases, with 7 bases lying between them. The CDR3 sequence is 13 residues long. Germline CDR1 reads SGHKS; CDR2 reads YYEKEE (reference sequence). DNA for the CDR3: TGTGCCAGCAGCTTGGACGCAACCTATGGCTACACCTTC. As protein: CASSLDATYGYTF.

This sequence joins TRBV20-1 and TRBJ2-1; no reliable D call. The germline gives CDR1 DFQATT, CDR2 SNEGSKA (reference sequence). The length of the CDR3 is 11 residues. Trimming removed 0 bases at V and 9 bases at J, with 6 bases between. The DNA of the CDR3 is TGCAGTGCTAGAGACGGGCCTGAGCAGTTCTTC. Its translation is CSARDGPEQFF.

V and J are TRBV27 and TRBJ2-2; D may be TRBD1 or TRBD2 (5 bases each). This CDR3 has 14 residues. Germline CDR1 reads MNHEY; CDR2 reads SMNVEV (reference sequence). Trimming removed 5 bases at V and 9 bases at J, with 16 bases between. Here the CDR3 DNA reads TGTGCCAGCAGTCCCCGGATGGGGACCAGGGAGCTGTTTTTT. As protein: CASSPRMGTRELFF.

CDR3: CASSQLGGSGSVTKTQYF. Written as DNA, the CDR3 is TGTGCCAGCAGCCAATTGGGTGGTAGCGGGAGTGTTACTAAGACCCAGTACTTC. The chain carries TRBV14 and TRBJ2-5, with 9 bases aligning to TRBD2. From germline, CDR1 is SGHDN and CDR2 FVKESK. This CDR3 is 18 amino acids long. Losses at the gene ends were 2 bases for V and 6 bases for J; bases not matched to a gene: 16.

This chain uses TRBV4-1 with TRBJ1-4; no clear D. CDR1 and CDR2 from the germline V gene are MGHRA and YSYEKL. Trimming removed 0 bases at V and 4 bases at J, with 6 bases between. The CDR3 covers 14 residues. CDR3: CASSQDRVNEKLFF. As DNA, the CDR3 is TGCGCCAGCAGCCAAGACAGAGTTAATGAAAAACTGTTTTTT.

The V gene is TRBV4-3, the J gene TRBJ2-1; 8 nucleotides align to TRBD2. Germline V gene data show CDR1 as LGHNA and CDR2 as YSLEER. V shed 5 bases, J shed 4 bases, and the junction held 13 bases outside the gene matches. The length of the CDR3 is 17 residues. The chain's CDR3 is CASSRTTTSDLYNEQFF. The CDR3 DNA reads as TGCGCCAGCAGCAGAACGACGACTAGCGACCTATACAATGAGCAGTTCTTC.

The gene calls are TRBV13 and TRBJ2-2; D is possibly TRBD2 (6 bases). V was cut by 3 bases and J by 5 bases, with 13 bases left in between. Germline CDR1 and CDR2: PRHDT and FYEKMQ (reference sequence). The CDR3 runs 15 residues. The CDR3 bases are TGTGCCAGCAGCTTCGAGCGGGTCGGGACCGGGGAGCTGTTTTTT. Translating it yields CASSFERVGTGELFF.

About this clone: The germline gene is not matched at one end of the junction; a read error may be the cause. This chain joins TRBV7-2 and TRBJ2-1, with 11 positions matching TRBD2. CDR3 length equals 16 residues. Germline V gene data show CDR1 as SGHTA and CDR2 as FQGNSA. CDR3 bases: TGTGCCAGCAGCTCCCCACTAGCGGGAGTTCGCAATGAACAGTTCTTC. Its translation: CASSSPLAGVRNEQFF. The variable domain in full, with the rest retrieved from reference TRBV7-2 and TRBJ2-1, is GAGVSQSPSNKVTEKGKDVELRCDPISGHTALYWYRQSLGQGLEFLIYFQGNSAPDKSGLPSDRFSAERTGGSVSTLTIQRTQQEDSAVYLCASSSPLAGVRNEQFFGPGTRLTVL.

The rearrangement uses TRBV6-1 and TRBJ2-1; D may be TRBD2 (5 bases). V shed 1 base and J shed 1 base, with 11 bases lying between them. The CDR3 length is 16 residues. The germline V gene has CDR1 MNHNS and CDR2 SASEGT. The CDR3: CASSEGGGKSYNEQFF. CDR3 nucleotide sequence: TGTGCCAGCAGTGAAGGAGGAGGTAAATCCTACAATGAGCAGTTCTTC.

This CDR3 reads CASTLSGGGGSQAFF. CDR3 in DNA: TGTGCCAGCACCCTCAGCGGAGGGGGCGGTTCACAAGCTTTCTTT. The chain joins TRBV7-9 to TRBJ1-1, with 7 nucleotides matching TRBD1. Looked up from germline, CDR1 is SEHNR and CDR2 is FQNEAQ (reference sequence). The CDR3 is 15 amino acids. J gave up 9 bases and V 7 bases, and 17 bases lay outside the gene matches.

This rearrangement joins TRBV12-2 to TRBJ2-3; the table names TRBD1, a call not compared with the DNA. TRBV12-2 is a known pseudogene. The CDR3 has 16 amino acids. The DNA for the CDR3 is TGTGCAAGTCGCTTATCAGGGGGCCGGGGCACAGATACGCAGTATTTT. It specifies CASRLSGGRGTDTQYF.

The J gene is TRBJ1-1, the V gene TRBV6-5; D not certain. The length of the CDR3 is 14 residues. The V and J ends lost 0 bases and 3 bases respectively, with 8 bases between them. The germline gives CDR1 MNHEY, CDR2 SVGAGI. The CDR3 DNA reads as TGTGCCAGCAGTTACTCGAGGTCGGACACTGAAGCTTTCTTT. Encoded protein: CASSYSRSDTEAFF.

The chain couples TRBV23-1 to TRBJ1-2; 7 bases line up with TRBD1. TRBV23-1 is recorded as an ORF, its role being uncertain. J gave up 2 bases and V 2 bases, and 14 bases lay outside the gene matches. The CDR3 contains 18 residues. The CDR3 loop reads CASSQPVSGQLINYGYTF. CDR3 nucleotides: TGCGCCAGCAGTCAACCCGTCTCGGGACAGCTAATCAACTATGGCTACACCTTC.

The J gene is TRBJ1-4, the V gene TRBV6-6, with 9 bases lining up with TRBD1. There are 14 residues in the CDR3. CDR1 is MNHNY and CDR2 is SVGAGI in the germline V gene (reference sequence). The V segment lost 5 bases and the J segment 7 bases; nucleotides outside the gene matches: 5. As DNA, the CDR3 is TGTGCCAGCAGTCCGGGACAGGGTAGTGAAAAACTGTTTTTT. Translation: CASSPGQGSEKLFF.

Judged by abundance, this clone is medium-sized (0.01 to 0.1%). J is TRBJ2-2 and V is TRBV7-9; possible D gene TRBD2, 5 bases. Trimming cost V 3 bases and J 2 bases, with 13 bases left between them. Germline CDR1 and CDR2: SEHNR and FQNEAQ (reference sequence). CDR3 length: 16 residues. The CDR3 region has the DNA TGTGCCAGCAGCTTTAGCGACACGGTAAACACCGGGGAGCTGTTTTTT. Its protein is CASSFSDTVNTGELFF.

This chain uses TRBV6-5 with TRBJ1-5, with a tentative D call TRBD1 (6 bases). Germline CDR1 MNHEY, CDR2 SVGAGI. V gave up 5 bases and J gave up 3 bases, with 8 bases separating them. The CDR3 extends over 13 amino acids. CDR3 sequence reads: CASSRTDNQPQHF. The CDR3, as DNA: TGTGCCAGCAGTAGGACAGACAATCAGCCCCAGCATTTT.

This clone has a single count. The gene calls are TRBV19 and TRBJ1-3, with D hard to call. Per germline, CDR1 LNHDA and CDR2 SQIVND (reference sequence). V lost 5 bases to trimming and J lost 0 bases, with 14 bases between them. This CDR3 region has 16 residues. The CDR3: CASSPWTVSSGNTIYF. The CDR3 coding sequence is TGTGCCAGTAGTCCCTGGACGGTGAGCTCTGGAAACACCATATATTTT. Complete variable domain (other parts from reference TRBV19 and TRBJ1-3): DGGITQSPKYLFRKEGQNVTLSCEQNLNHDAMYWYRQDPGQGLRLIYYSQIVNDFQKGDIAEGYSVSREKKESFPLTVTSAQKNPTAFYLCASSPWTVSSGNTIYFGEGSWLTVV.

The chain has TRBV5-6 and TRBJ2-2; the match to TRBD2 covers 7 bases. The CDR3 spans 14 residues. V shed 2 bases and J 5 bases; nucleotides not matched to a gene: 3. From germline, CDR1 is SGHDT and CDR2 YYEEEE. CDR3 amino acids: CASSFGLGTGELFF. The CDR3 coding sequence is TGTGCCAGCAGCTTTGGACTAGGGACCGGGGAGCTGTTTTTT.

The rearrangement uses TRBV28 and TRBJ2-3, with 7 bases identical to TRBD1. The CDR3 extends over 13 amino acids. Trimming cost V 6 bases and J 4 bases; bases outside gene matches: 4. From germline, CDR1 is MDHEN and CDR2 SYDVKM. CDR3 loop: CASRDRVSDTQYF. Here the CDR3 DNA reads TGTGCCAGCAGAGACAGGGTATCAGATACGCAGTATTTT.

V usage is TRBV11-3 and J usage is TRBJ1-4, with 7 bases aligning to TRBD1. The CDR3 length is 15 residues. Trimming took 1 base from V and 5 from J; bases not matched to a gene: 4. CDR1 and CDR2 from the germline V gene are SGHNT and YENEEA. The CDR3 DNA reads TGTGCCAGCAGCTTAGGCGGGACAGAAAATGAAAAACTGTTTTTT. Translated, it gives CASSLGGTENEKLFF. The entire variable domain, with the rest obtained from reference TRBV11-3 and TRBJ1-4, is as follows: EAGVVQSPRYKIIEKKQPVAFWCNPISGHNTLYWYLQNLGQGPELLIRYENEEAVDDSQLPKDRFSAERLKGVDSTLKIQPAELGDSAVYLCASSLGGTENEKLFFGSGTQLSVL.

In DNA, the CDR3 is TGTGCCAGCAGGGGACAGGTGAACACTGAAGCTTTCTTT. Amino acid sequence: CASRGQVNTEAFF. The chain couples TRBV6-5 to TRBJ1-1; 8 nucleotides align to TRBD1. Trimming removed 6 bases from V and 0 bases from J; junction bases left unmatched: 0. Germline V gene data show CDR1 as MNHEY and CDR2 as SVGAGI. There are 13 residues in the CDR3.

The chain joins TRBV5-1 to TRBJ2-5, with D unresolved. This CDR3 comprises 15 residues. In germline, CDR1 is SGHRS, CDR2 YFSETQ. V was pared by 0 bases and J by 1 base, with 10 bases between. The CDR3 coding sequence is TGCGCCAGCAGCTTGGGAGGCTCGGGCCAAGAGACCCAGTACTTC. This gives the protein CASSLGGSGQETQYF.

J is TRBJ2-3 and V is TRBV9; no clear D gene. Trimming took 7 bases from V and 0 from J, leaving 9 bases between them. Germline V gene lookup returns CDR1 SGDLS and CDR2 YYNGEE. CDR3 size: 13 residues. The CDR3 region is CASGPSSTDTQYF. CDR3 nucleotides: TGTGCCAGCGGGCCCTCGAGCACAGATACGCAGTATTTT.

This clone was seen once. J is TRBJ2-3 and V is TRBV15; 9 bases are a match to TRBD2. The CDR3 sequence is 15 residues long. V dropped 1 base and J dropped 7; count of bases not matched to a gene: 6. Germline loops: CDR1 LNHNV, CDR2 YYDKDF (reference sequence). The CDR3 nucleotides read TGTGCCACCAGCAGAGCGCGGGAGGGCCCTTATACGCAGTATTTT. The encoded protein is CATSRAREGPYTQYF.

The chain links TRBV4-1 to TRBJ2-4, with 7 bases matching TRBD1. V shed 3 bases and J 13 bases; nucleotides not matched to a gene: 9. The germline V gene encodes CDR1 MGHRA and CDR2 YSYEKL. The CDR3 sequence is 13 residues long. The CDR3 is CASSQAGGGGQYF. The DNA for the CDR3 is TGCGCCAGCAGCCAGGCAGGGGGTGGAGGCCAGTACTTC.

The genes are TRBV10-3 and TRBJ2-1; TRBD2 matches 9 bases. Germline trimming cut 0 bases from V and 9 bases from J; bases unmatched to any gene: 6. Per germline, CDR1 ENHRY and CDR2 SYGVKD. The CDR3 totals 15 residues. The CDR3 DNA is TGTGCCATCAGTGAGTCGGGCGGGAGGGCCATTGAGCAGTTCTTC. Its protein is CAISESGGRAIEQFF.